The text below deals with one TCR beta chain. It has no known antigen specificity. A much larger clone differs by one base, so this may be a read error. These data come from a study of blood T cells in healthy people across ages (dated by TCRdb to 2013 to 2016). For the wider study: In model experiments, roughly one uniquely barcoded TCR beta cDNA molecule per two T cells was captured by template switching. To track age-related changes in TCR beta repertoire diversity, the study relied on deep sequencing normalized with unique cDNA molecular identifiers. Donors were grouped into four age groups: young (average 16 years), middle-aged (under 40), aged (around 62) and long-lived (around 80). Donors of different ages were randomly distributed across sequencing lanes to avoid experimental bias. The study analyzed two additional independent replicas of 1 million unique cDNA reads from the same blood draw for two donors, one aged 18 to 30 and one aged 80 or older. Paper-wide results and their limitations: Estimates of total diversity from one million sequenced T cells were regarded as lower bounds and underestimates. As age increased, observed TCR beta diversity per million T cells dropped in a roughly linear way, and a significant reduction was already evident by age 40. Because donor CMV infection status was unknown, age-related changes in expanded clonotypes were potentially confounded. Compared with the aged group, the long-lived group had more naive CD4+ T cells, fewer expanded clones and increased TCR diversity, suggesting age selection. Observed TCR beta diversity correlated strongly with the percentage of naive T cells measured by flow cytometry. Conclusive comparison of naive and antigen-experienced compartments was prevented by the profiling of bulk unsorted PBMCs.

The method was 5' RACE. These reads were obtained on an Illumina HiSeq 2500. The second PCR ran for roughly 6 to 11 cycles and used a J-beta primer mix along with a sample-barcoded 5' primer. Each TCR beta cDNA molecule received a unique molecular identifier from a template-switch 5' adaptor carrying 12 random nucleotides. Each sample yielded at least 3 million CDR3-containing paired-end reads. First-strand cDNA synthesis was performed from all RNA using the Mint cDNA synthesis kit, with priming by a TRBC-specific oligonucleotide. Following uracil-DNA glycosylase treatment, a first 18-cycle PCR with universal primers M1SS and BC2_uni_R was performed on all cDNA. In the authors' own workflow: For normalization, 1 million high-quality reads were randomly selected from each sample, with every read carrying a distinct molecular identifier. Instead of being binned into consensus sequences, reads that shared molecular identifiers were thrown out. CDR3 identification, clonotype clustering and error correction used MiTCR with a Q25 quality threshold and the strictest error-elimination algorithm. A nonparametric unseen species model with Euler transformation was used to estimate lower-bound total TCR beta diversity. TCRdb applied fastp at Q25 and MiXCR to the public reads, then kept only in-frame beta chains. Rows matching on CDR3 protein sequence are summarized as one entry with the most common DNA and genes. TCRdb, not the original authors, processed these V and J calls. The sample has about 1,500,000 distinct CDR3 sequences on record, 28% of them singletons. The ten top clones hold less than 9.5% of the sample.

The roughly 39 donors, aged roughly 6 to 90 years, were systemically healthy Caucasian individuals from Russia. Approximately 9.7 milliliters of peripheral blood were drawn from each donor into EDTA-treated Vacutainer tubes. Ficoll-Paque density-gradient centrifugation was used to isolate PBMCs, with at least 6 million per sample. Trizol reagent was used to extract total RNA from PBMCs, with at least 5.5 micrograms per sample. The percentages of naive CD45RAhigh/CD27high T cells were determined by flow cytometry on a PBMC aliquot from every donor. This clonotype originated in a woman in her twenties or thirties in good health. Sequenced: blood.

The CDR3 in this case is CSAKQGDGTNVLTF. The DNA reads as follows: TGCAGTGCCAAACAGGGAGATGGGACCAACGTCCTGACTTTC. The rearranged chain carries TRBV20-1 and TRBJ2-6, with TRBD1 as a weak D call on 6 bases. CDR1 and CDR2, looked up from the germline V gene (reference sequence), are DFQATT and SNEGSKA. The CDR3 runs 14 residues from the cysteine to the phenylalanine. Solely the CDR3 DNA is kept, with 42 bases framed from the first base.